These 10 T cell receptor beta chains share one sample of origin, sequenced in a study of control samples from healthy donors and cancer patients. The data were produced by immunoSEQ multiplex PCR, yet TCRdb's version contains in-frame clones alone and is incomplete. In the table there are over 150,000 clones, about 94% of which are singletons. Sequencing was performed on blood. The source of these receptors is a man between 40 and 49 years old in good health.

This sequence joins TRBV5-8 and TRBJ2-7; D assignment may be TRBD1 or TRBD2 (5 bases each). Trimming pared 3 bases from V and 5 bases from J, leaving 15 bases between. Germline V gene lookup returns CDR1 SGHTS and CDR2 YDEGEE. This CDR3 spans 14 amino acids. The CDR3 DNA reads TGTGCCAGCAGCTGGGACCGGGATCGTGACGAGCAGTACTTC. It encodes CASSWDRDRDEQYF. The whole variable domain, filled in from reference TRBV5-8 and TRBJ2-7, reads EAGVTQSPTHLIKTRGQQATLRCSPISGHTSVYWYQQALGLGLQFLLWYDEGEERNRGNFPPRFSGRQFPNYSSELNVNALELEDSALYLCASSWDRDRDEQYFGPGTRLTVT.

The rearrangement links TRBV4-1 to TRBJ1-5, with D perhaps matching TRBD1 (5 bases). Trimming left V 1 base short and J 5 bases short, with 9 bases between. This CDR3 has 14 residues. CDR1 is MGHRA and CDR2 is YSYEKL in the germline V gene. In nucleotides, the CDR3 is TGCGCCAGCAGCCAAGGAATGGGGGATCAGCCCCAGCATTTT. The encoded protein is CASSQGMGDQPQHF.

This chain connects TRBV2 to TRBJ1-5; possibly TRBD1 for D (5 bases). The V and J ends lost 4 bases and 1 base respectively, with 11 bases between them. Germline V gene sequence: CDR1 SNHLY, CDR2 FYNNEI. This CDR3 is 15 amino acids long. The chain's CDR3 is CASSVRRGSNQPQHF. The CDR3 nucleotides read TGTGCCAGCAGTGTTCGAAGGGGAAGCAATCAGCCCCAGCATTTT.

The chain couples TRBV19 to TRBJ2-7, with 10 bases that match TRBD1. Losses at the gene ends were 6 bases for V and 4 bases for J; bases not matched to a gene: 3. There are 13 residues in the CDR3. Germline lookup yields CDR1 LNHDA and CDR2 SQIVND (reference sequence). The CDR3, as DNA: TGTGCCAGTAGCTGGACAGGGGGGTACGAGCAGTACTTC. Translation gives CASSWTGGYEQYF.

The rearrangement uses TRBV6-2 or TRBV6-3 and TRBJ1-2; 8 bases line up with TRBD1. This CDR3 region has 15 residues. In germline, CDR1 is MNHEY, CDR2 SVGEGT. The trim removed 0 bases at V and 4 bases at J, leaving 4 bases unmatched. In DNA, the CDR3 is TGTGCCAGCAGTTACTCTACAGGGGGAAGCTATGGCTACACCTTC. It encodes CASSYSTGGSYGYTF.

V and J are TRBV28 and TRBJ2-2, with TRBD2 as a possible D gene (5 bases). The CDR3 loop spans 15 amino acids. Trimming stripped 3 bases from V and 3 bases from J, with 11 bases between. CDR1 is MDHEN, CDR2 SYDVKM, per germline. CDR3 sequence reads: CASSLGVVHTGELFF. CDR3 coding DNA: TGTGCCAGCAGTTTGGGAGTGGTACACACCGGGGAGCTGTTTTTT.

The chain has TRBV5-1 and TRBJ2-7, with D unresolved. Trimming cost V 0 bases and J 6 bases, with 10 bases left between them. Germline values: CDR1 SGHRS, CDR2 YFSETQ. This CDR3 region has 13 residues. CDR3 in amino acids: CASSLAGVGEQYF. The CDR3 DNA follows: TGCGCCAGCAGCTTGGCAGGTGTGGGCGAGCAGTACTTC.

This chain links TRBV5-6 with TRBJ2-1; perhaps TRBD1 as D (5 bases). V gave up 2 bases and J gave up 3 bases, with 12 bases separating them. The CDR3 runs 15 residues. The germline gives CDR1 SGHDT, CDR2 YYEEEE. CDR3 sequence (DNA): TGTGCCAGCAGCTTCCAGGGATACTACTACAATGAGCAGTTCTTC. Translated: CASSFQGYYYNEQFF.

V and J are TRBV9 and TRBJ2-3, with D tentatively TRBD2 (5 bases). The CDR3 is made up of 12 amino acids. The germline gives CDR1 SGDLS, CDR2 YYNGEE. Trimming took 5 bases from V and 5 from J, leaving 9 bases between them. The CDR3 reads CASSQEGDTQYF. The CDR3 DNA reads as TGTGCCAGCAGTCAAGAGGGAGATACGCAGTATTTT.

The J gene is TRBJ2-2, the V gene TRBV7-2; D is possibly TRBD2 (6 bases). V gave up 1 base and J gave up 5 bases, with 11 bases separating them. Germline CDR1 reads SGHTA; CDR2 reads FQGNSA. The CDR3 has 15 amino acids. The CDR3 reads CASSLEAGGTGELFF. The CDR3 bases are TGTGCCAGCAGCTTAGAGGCAGGAGGGACCGGGGAGCTGTTTTTT.